This TCR beta chain was identified during a study of OX40 agonist ivuxolimab in advanced cancers. Study-level background: Ivuxolimab is a fully human IgG2 antibody that activates OX40 (CD134).

Study-level results: The authors did not determine the antigen specificity of the expanded peripheral T cells. On average, CD8+ T cells had more expanded clones than CD4+.

Sequencing used immunoSEQ multiplex PCR; TCRdb keeps in-frame clones, though not all of them. The table has under 85,000 clones, 85% to 90% seen once. V lost 3 bases to trimming and J lost 0 bases; unmatched junction nucleotides: 1. The CDR3 has 14 residues. CDR1 and CDR2 (germline): KGHSH, LQKENI. As concerns this clone: What it binds is not known.

This sequence was found in an adult with an advanced solid tumor such as melanoma, head and neck, liver or kidney cancer. Sequencing was performed on CD4+ or CD8+ T cells sorted from blood, taken in a trial of the OX40 agonist ivuxolimab. The gene calls are TRBV18 and TRBJ1-1, with TRBD1 identical over 7 bases. The DNA for the CDR3 is TGTGCCAGCTCACCCGACAGGGTGAACACTGAAGCTTTCTTT. It yields the protein CASSPDRVNTEAFF.